Listed below are T cell receptor beta chains from one sample, sequenced in a study of T cell responses to AZD1222 COVID-19 vaccine. Using immunoSEQ multiplex PCR, the repertoire was profiled, and TCRdb retains in-frame clones only, with some absent. This table has 110,000 to 150,000 clones, around 90% appearing once. Here the sequenced sample was peripheral blood, taken 28 days after the second AZD1222 dose. Receptor source: an adult who received the AZD1222 COVID-19 vaccine. Each CDR3 is given with its conserved first and last residue. A D gene is named only where the DNA matches it firmly. Part of the rows lack a size; the others show once, few, many or a class for expanded clones.

v_gene	abundance	j_gene	d_gene	CDR3aa	CDR3nt
TRBV7-9	NA	TRBJ1-3	TRBD1	CASSALPQGTGNTIYF	TGTGCCAGCAGCGCGCTCCCACAGGGGACTGGAAACACCATATATTTT
TRBV3-1/TRBV3-2	NA	TRBJ1-3	NA	CASSQSNTDTIYF	TGTGCCAGCAGCCAATCCAATACGGACACCATATATTTT
TRBV28	NA	TRBJ1-4	NA	CASSLGTGYYEKLFF	TGTGCCAGCAGCCTAGGTACAGGGTACTATGAAAAACTGTTTTTT
TRBV5-1	NA	TRBJ1-2	NA	CASSWRGGDEGYTF	TGCGCCAGCAGCTGGAGAGGTGGGGATGAGGGCTACACCTTC
TRBV20-1	NA	TRBJ2-7	NA	CSASIRGVSYEQYF	TGCAGTGCTAGTATTAGGGGGGTCTCCTACGAGCAGTACTTC
TRBV27	NA	TRBJ1-5	NA	CASSLGGGGAQHF	TGTGCCAGCAGTTTAGGGGGGGGAGGAGCCCAGCATTTT
TRBV6-2/TRBV6-3	NA	TRBJ2-7	NA	CASSYNDLTSYEQYF	TGTGCCAGCAGTTATAACGACCTGACCTCCTACGAGCAGTACTTC
TRBV6-5	NA	TRBJ1-5	NA	CASRRAGENQPQHF	TGTGCCAGCAGAAGGGCAGGGGAAAATCAGCCCCAGCATTTT
TRBV7-3	NA	TRBJ1-1	TRBD1	CASSSERTGRGNTEAFF	TGTGCCAGCAGCTCGGAGAGGACAGGGAGGGGGAACACTGAAGCTTTCTTT
TRBV7-9	once	TRBJ2-2	NA	CASSLVSHRDDDTGELFF	TGTGCCAGCAGCTTAGTAAGCCACCGGGACGACGACACCGGGGAGCTGTTTTTT